This entry concerns a single T cell receptor beta chain. The source of the sample is a study of blood T cell repertoires in COVID-19. As for the study in general: T cells, B-cell-depleted T cells, or PBMCs supplied cDNA or gDNA.

V dropped 1 base and J dropped 2; count of bases not matched to a gene: 4. CDR3 length: 15 amino acids. Germline V gives CDR1 SGDLS, CDR2 YYNGEE. Libraries were prepared by immunoSEQ multiplex PCR; TCRdb keeps only in-frame clonotypes and omits some of them. Of 180,000 or so clones in the sample, around 87% were seen once. This TCR came from a man aged 35 to 55 with active or convalescent COVID-19. The gene calls are TRBV9 and TRBJ2-5, with 8 nucleotides matching TRBD1. The material sequenced was peripheral blood. The CDR3 bases are TGTGCCAGCAGCGTAAGGGACAGGACACAAGAGACCCAGTACTTC. It is translated as CASSVRDRTQETQYF.